This T cell receptor beta chain appears in the sequencing data of a study of blood T cell repertoires in COVID-19. Study information: There were acute and convalescent COVID-19 samples, and they came from the United States, Italy and Spain. The analysed material was cDNA or gDNA that came from T cells, B-cell-depleted T cells, or PBMCs.

The CDR3 is made up of 14 amino acids. Trimming at V came to 3 bases and at J to 5 bases, leaving 5 bases not matched to a gene. From germline, CDR1 is SGHRS and CDR2 YFSETQ. In the authors' workflow: Using reference gene primer amplification, nucleated cell counts were estimated. The repertoire was sequenced with immunoSEQ multiplex PCR; TCRdb's copy has only in-frame clones and lacks some. V, J and clone size reflect that table, while D and trimming were determined from the DNA. The sample lists roughly 58,000 clones, approximately 80% seen once, with over 20% in the top ten. Material: peripheral blood. The sequence was obtained from a man in his forties or fifties with active or convalescent COVID-19. V is TRBV5-1 and J is TRBJ2-5; 9 bases line up with TRBD2. The CDR3 DNA sequence: TGCGCCAGCAGCTCGCGGGGGGGCCGGGAGACCCAGTACTTC. Its translation: CASSSRGGRETQYF. Drawing the rest from reference TRBV5-1 and TRBJ2-5, the complete variable domain is KAGVTQTPRYLIKTRGQQVTLSCSPISGHRSVSWYQQTPGQGLQFLFEYFSETQRNKGNFPGRFSGRQFSNSRSEMNVSTLELGDSALYLCASSSRGGRETQYFGPGTRLLVL.